The 23 T cell receptor delta chains listed next were all sequenced from one sample in a study of gamma delta lymphoproliferative disorders and STAT genes. PBMCs from patients and controls supplied the genomic DNA for sequencing. With CATT, TCRdb re-called clones from the multiplex PCR reads. Of 980 or so delta-chain clones in the sample, about 1.3% were seen once. The source material was blood. The receptors derive from a human donor in good health.

This clone appeared a few times. The protein that TCRdb holds for this DNA derives from a much larger clone and differs from the translated DNA at residue 15, which likely indicates a read error; the protein shown here is translated from the DNA. The chain uses TRDV2 and TRDJ1, with a possible D match to TRDD2 (5 bases). CDR3 length equals 19 residues. Germline CDR1 reads GEAIGNYY; CDR2 reads EKD. CDR3 amino acids: CACDTVGADYGSSTAKLIF. As DNA, the CDR3 is TGTGCCTGTGACACCGTTGGTGCGGATTACGGCTCTTCCACCGCTAAACTCATCTTT.

Judged by abundance, this clone is large. This CDR3 is also generated by other DNA sequences in the sample. This chain connects TRDV1 to TRDJ1; 8 nucleotides agree with TRDD3. The CDR3 extends over 23 amino acids. The germline gives CDR1 TSWWSYY, CDR2 QGS. The V gene end was trimmed by 2 bases and the J gene end by 0 bases; junction bases not matched to a gene: 26. CDR3 region: CALGEIVFHRSTGGVPYTDKLIF. The DNA for the CDR3 is TGTGCTCTTGGGGAAATAGTCTTCCACCGGAGTACTGGGGGCGTACCGTACACCGATAAACTCATCTTT.

This clone appeared many times. A far larger clone is one base from this, pointing to a likely read error. The V call is TRDV1, the J call TRDJ1; TRDD3 agrees at 9 bases. In germline, CDR1 is TSWWSYY, CDR2 QGS. The CDR3 length is 23 residues. The CDR3 DNA sequence: TGTGCTCTTGGGAGACCTAGAAGCTATCTCCACCTGGACGGGGGATACTACACCGATAAACCCATCTTT. Translated, it gives CALGRPRSYLHLDGGYYTDKPIF.

This clone was counted only a few times. The rearrangement uses TRDV1 and TRDJ1; D may be TRDD2 (7 bases). The CDR3 covers 22 residues. The V end lost 3 bases, the J end lost 0 bases, and 32 bases lay between the germline ends. Germline CDR1 TSWWSYY, CDR2 QGS. The CDR3 sequence: CALGEWIPTGGWGYSYTDKLIF. CDR3 bases: TGTGCTCTTGGGGAGTGGATTCCTACCGGGGGCTGGGGTTACTCCTACACCGATAAACTCATCTTT.

For this clone: A single base is all that separates this from a far larger clone, so a read error is likely. Different DNA sequences within this sample yield the same CDR3. The chain recombines TRDV1 with TRDJ1; D tentatively reads TRDD2 or TRDD3 (6 bases each). CDR3 length: 21 residues. CDR1 TSWWSYY and CDR2 QGS come from the germline V gene. The CDR3 protein is CALGGLGLPHRLPPTTDKLIF. DNA of the CDR3: TGTGCCCTTGGGGGCCTCGGCCTTCCACACCGTTTACCACCTACGACCGATAAACTCATCTTT.

There are a few counts of this clone. A far larger clone is off by one base, so a read error is likely. This specimen includes other DNA sequences encoding the same CDR3. The chain employs TRDV1 and TRDJ1; the match to TRDD3 covers 9 bases. This CDR3 is built from 20 residues. The germline V gene has CDR1 TSWWSYY and CDR2 QGS. Trimming took 5 bases from V and 2 from J; bases not matched to a gene: 21. CDR3 sequence (DNA): TGTGCTCTTGGGTTAACCTGGGCACTGGGGGAAGATAGGGTGACCGATAAACTCATCTTT. Protein sequence: CALGLTWALGEDRVTDKLIF.

This clone occurred a few times. TCRdb's listed protein matches a much larger clone and diverges from this DNA's translation at residue 6, likely through a read error; the protein shown comes from the DNA. J is TRDJ1 and V is TRDV2; 9 bases line up with TRDD3. Germline V CDR1 and CDR2: GEAIGNYY, EKD. Germline trimming cut 3 bases from V and 3 bases from J; bases unmatched to any gene: 13. The CDR3 is made up of 17 amino acids. The CDR3 DNA sequence: TGTGCCTGTGACGGCCTGGGGGATGATTTTTTCGCCGATAAACTCATCTTT. As protein: CACDGLGDDFFADKLIF.

This clone is termed medium-sized. A read error is the likely source, as a far larger clone sits one nucleotide away. Other DNA sequences of this sample code for an identical CDR3. V and J are TRDV2 and TRDJ3, with D maybe TRDD3 (6 bases). CDR3 length: 18 residues. V lost 1 base and J 1 base, leaving 13 bases between the germline ends. Germline V gene data show CDR1 as GEAIGNYY and CDR2 as EKD. Here the CDR3 DNA reads TGTGCCTGTGACACTGGGGGGTGGAAGTCCTGGGACACCCGACAGATGTTTTTC. Amino acids: CACDTGGWKSWDTRQMFF.

This clone was seen ten or more times. The protein held in TCRdb is that of a much larger clone and does not match this DNA's translation at residue 15, likely because of a read error; the protein shown is translated from the DNA. V usage is TRDV2 and J usage is TRDJ3, with 8 bases identical to TRDD3. This CDR3 is built from 18 residues. The germline CDR1 and CDR2 sequences are GEAIGNYY and EKD. The CDR3 DNA sequence: TGTGCCTGTGACACTGGGGGATGGAAGTCCTGGGACACCCGACGGATGTTTTTC. It codes for CACDTGGWKSWDTRRMFF.

This clone qualifies as medium-sized (0.01 to 0.1%). A far larger clone differs by one base, so this is likely a read error. The genes are TRDV2 and TRDJ1, with TRDD3 matching 9 bases. The CDR3 covers 19 residues. CDR1 and CDR2 from the germline V gene are GEAIGNYY and EKD. The junction had 22 bases not matched to a gene; V was cut back by 3 bases and J by 6 bases. Here the CDR3 reads CACDAVGMGDRTSINKLIF. CDR3 sequence (DNA): TGTGCCTGTGACGCCGTCGGGATGGGGGATAGAACCTCCATCAATAAACTCATCTTT.

CDR3 coding DNA: TGTGCTCTTGGGGATCTTTCCTATTCAAACATTTACTGGGGGATATATGTGGATCGGCTATATAAACTCATCTTT. Translating gives CALGDLSYSNIYWGIYVDRLYKLIF. The chain carries TRDV1 and TRDJ1; 11 bases map to TRDD3. The CDR3 extends over 25 amino acids. Looked up from germline, CDR1 is TSWWSYY and CDR2 is QGS. The ends lost 3 bases at V and 6 bases at J; junction bases unmatched: 36.

As concerns this clone: The TCRdb protein comes from a much larger clone and disagrees with this DNA's translation at residue 4, likely due to a read error; the protein given here is derived from the DNA. This sequence joins TRDV2 and TRDJ1, with TRDD3 matching over 7 bases. In germline, CDR1 is GEAIGNYY, CDR2 EKD. The junction had 17 bases not matched to a gene; V was cut back by 5 bases and J by 3 bases. This CDR3 is built from 17 residues. In DNA form, the CDR3 reads TGTGCCTGTGGCGGCCCGGGGGATGATTTTTTCGCCGATAAACTCATCTTT. It encodes CACGGPGDDFFADKLIF.

This clone was recorded a few times. The protein in TCRdb stems from a much larger clone and differs at residue 9 from this DNA's translation, likely a read error; here the protein is translated from the DNA. The gene calls are TRDV2 and TRDJ1; no clear D. CDR1 GEAIGNYY and CDR2 EKD come from the germline V gene. V dropped 3 bases and J dropped 0 bases, with 25 bases sitting between them. This CDR3 has 19 amino acids. CDR3 nucleotides: TGTGCCTGTGACCCGCTTCGGCCAAGTACTCGTTCATACACCGATAAACTCATCTTT. Protein sequence: CACDPLRPSTRSYTDKLIF.

A remark on this clone: The TCRdb protein comes from a much larger clone and disagrees with this DNA's translation at residue 11, likely due to a read error; the protein given here is derived from the DNA. The chain couples TRDV1 to TRDJ1; maybe TRDD3 (6 bases). The CDR3 runs to 17 residues. V lost 3 bases, J lost 0 bases, and 17 bases lay in between. CDR1 is TSWWSYY and CDR2 is QGS in the germline V gene. CDR3 loop: CALGDRAETGNTDKLIF. The CDR3 bases are TGTGCTCTTGGGGACCGGGCCGAAACTGGGAACACCGATAAACTCATCTTT.

There are many counts of this clone. A read error is likely here: a far larger clone is one base away. The chain carries TRDV3 and TRDJ1, with TRDD3 matching over 9 bases. The CDR3 totals 14 residues. Germline CDR1 TVYSNPD, CDR2 GDNSRS (reference sequence). The CDR3 DNA reads as TGTGCCTTTAACCCTACTGGGGGACCCGATAAACCCATCTTT. Residues: CAFNPTGGPDKPIF. The full variable domain, completed using reference TRDV3 and TRDJ1, is CDKVTQSSPDQTVASGSEVVLLCTYDTVYSNPDLFWYRIRPDYSFQFVFYGDNSRSEGADFTQGRFSVKHILTQKAFHLVISPVRTEDSATYYCAFNPTGGPDKPIFGKGTRVTVEP.

With regard to this clone: With only one base between it and a far larger clone, this is likely a read error. The sample has other DNA sequences that encode this CDR3 too. The V call is TRDV2, the J call TRDJ1, with 7 bases identical to TRDD3. V lost 3 bases and J lost 5; bases outside the gene matches: 17. CDR1 GEAIGNYY and CDR2 EKD come from the germline V gene. The CDR3 is 17 residues long. The CDR3 DNA is TGTGCCTGTGACGGCCCGGGGGATGATTTTTTCGCTGATAAACTCATCTTT. This encodes CACDGPGDDFFADKLIF.

By share of the sample, this clone is large. Other DNA sequences in the same sample also yield this CDR3. The rearrangement uses TRDV1 and TRDJ1; 11 bases agree with TRDD3. Germline V gives CDR1 TSWWSYY, CDR2 QGS. After removal of 8 bases from V and 0 bases from J, the junction contained 8 bases not matched to a gene. This CDR3 comprises 16 residues. The CDR3 region is CALLGGGYEYTDKLIF. The CDR3 bases are TGTGCTCTTCTCGGTGGGGGATACGAGTACACCGATAAACTCATCTTT.

This clone was counted between two and nine times. A far larger clone is a single base away, which makes a read error likely. This sample includes further DNA sequences coding for the same CDR3. V and J are TRDV1 and TRDJ1; 8 bases agree with TRDD3. CDR3 size: 17 residues. Per germline, CDR1 TSWWSYY and CDR2 QGS. V shed 1 base and J 2 bases; nucleotides not matched to a gene: 9. CDR3 in amino acids: CALGERPRGIGTDKLIF. The CDR3 DNA reads as TGTGCTCTTGGGGAACGTCCACGGGGGATAGGTACCGATAAACTCATCTTT.

This clone was recorded a few times. Translating this DNA gives a protein that differs at residue 8 from the TCRdb one, which belongs to a much larger clone; a read error is likely, and the protein shown is this translation. This chain joins TRDV2 and TRDJ1, with D unclear. The CDR3 loop spans 19 amino acids. V was trimmed by 0 bases and J by 1 base, leaving 23 bases between them. Germline CDR1 GEAIGNYY, CDR2 EKD. The CDR3 DNA reads as TGTGCCTGTGACACCGTTGGTGTGGATTACGGCTCTTCCACCGATAAACTCATCTTT. Protein: CACDTVGVDYGSSTDKLIF.

V gene TRDV2 combines with J gene TRDJ1, with 13 bases fitting TRDD3. The CDR3 spans 19 residues. Germline CDR1 reads GEAIGNYY; CDR2 reads EKD. The trim removed 0 bases at V and 0 bases at J, leaving 9 bases unmatched. CDR3 amino acids: CACDTLLGDTRSNTDKLIF. The CDR3 coding sequence is TGTGCCTGTGACACCTTACTGGGGGATACGCGTAGTAACACCGATAAACTCATCTTT.

As regards this clone: The protein TCRdb gives is from a much larger clone and does not agree with this DNA's translation at residue 8, likely a read error; the protein shown here comes from the DNA. CDR3 sequence reads: CACDTVGLGDRTSINKLIF. Here the CDR3 DNA reads TGTGCCTGTGACACCGTCGGGTTGGGGGATAGAACCTCCATCAATAAACTCATTTTT. The chain combines TRDV2 with TRDJ1, with 9 positions matching TRDD3. Germline CDR1 reads GEAIGNYY; CDR2 reads EKD. The CDR3 consists of 19 residues.

This clone was seen only a few times. Only one base separates this from a far larger clonotype, so it likely reflects a read error. Other nucleotide sequences from this sample produce the same CDR3. V gene TRDV1 combines with J gene TRDJ1; 9 nucleotides line up with TRDD2. Looked up from germline, CDR1 is TSWWSYY and CDR2 is QGS. The CDR3 length is 18 residues. The trim removed 4 bases at V and 8 bases at J, leaving 20 bases unmatched. In DNA, the CDR3 is TGTGCTCTTGGGGCCGAAAGGCCTTCCTACTTTGTACTAGTAAAACTCATCTTT. As protein: CALGAERPSYFVLVKLIF.

This clone was counted between two and nine times. The protein TCRdb lists belongs to a much larger clone and differs from this DNA's translation at residue 5, which points to a read error; the protein shown is made from the DNA. V gene TRDV1 combines with J gene TRDJ1; TRDD3 agrees at 9 bases. The germline V gene has CDR1 TSWWSYY and CDR2 QGS. The trim removed 3 bases at V and 3 bases at J, leaving 17 bases unmatched. The CDR3 sequence is 19 residues long. CDR3 protein: CALGDQFLPGDTGADKLIF. The CDR3 DNA follows: TGTGCTCTTGGGGATCAATTCCTACCGGGGGATACCGGAGCCGATAAACTCATCTTT.